This TCR beta chain originates from a study of T cell responses to AZD1222 COVID-19 vaccine. Libraries were prepared by immunoSEQ multiplex PCR; TCRdb keeps only in-frame clonotypes and omits some of them. The top ten clones hold roughly 6% of a sample with around 180,000 clones, 90% of them seen once. Sequencing used peripheral blood, obtained on day 0 of AZD1222 vaccination. This receptor was obtained from an adult in good health.

CDR3 sequence (DNA): TGTGCCAGCAGTTTAGACAGGGTGGGAAACACCATATATTTT. Amino acid sequence: CASSLDRVGNTIYF. The chain couples TRBV28 to TRBJ1-3, with TRBD1 matching 7 bases. V shed 2 bases, J shed 4 bases, and the junction held 2 bases outside the gene matches. The CDR3 sequence is 14 residues long. Germline CDR1 and CDR2: MDHEN and SYDVKM.